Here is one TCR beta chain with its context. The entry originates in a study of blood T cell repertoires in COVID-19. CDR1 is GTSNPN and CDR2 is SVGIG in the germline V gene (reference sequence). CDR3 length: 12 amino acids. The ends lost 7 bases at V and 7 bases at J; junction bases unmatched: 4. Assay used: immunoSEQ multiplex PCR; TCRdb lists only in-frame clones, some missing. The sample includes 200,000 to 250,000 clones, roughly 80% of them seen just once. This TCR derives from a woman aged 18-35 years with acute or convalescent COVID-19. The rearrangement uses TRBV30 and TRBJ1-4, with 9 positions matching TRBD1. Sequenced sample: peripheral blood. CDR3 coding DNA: TGTGCCTATGACAGGGGGGGTGAAAAACTGTTTTTT. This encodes CAYDRGGEKLFF.